This T cell receptor (beta chain) comes out of a study of OX40 agonist ivuxolimab in advanced cancers. Looking at the study overall: It was ivuxolimab, an agonistic anti-OX40 (CD134) antibody, that patients were treated with. Dose-escalation patients were diagnosed with hepatocellular carcinoma, melanoma, renal cell cancer or head and neck cancer. Partial responses were achieved by three patients, one with hepatocellular carcinoma and two with cutaneous melanoma.

Sequencing used immunoSEQ multiplex PCR; TCRdb keeps in-frame clones, though not all of them. The repertoire includes around 80,000 clones, around 84% of them detected once, and less than 3% sits in the top ten. The sample here was CD4+ or CD8+ T cells sorted from blood, taken in a trial of the OX40 agonist ivuxolimab. This TCR was sampled from an adult with an advanced solid tumor such as melanoma, head and neck, liver or kidney cancer.

CDR3 protein: CASRRTGSGETQYF. The CDR3 DNA follows: TGTGCCAGCAGGCGGACAGGGTCGGGGGAGACCCAGTACTTC. The chain carries TRBV28 and TRBJ2-5; 8 nucleotides align to TRBD1. In germline, CDR1 is MDHEN, CDR2 SYDVKM. With 6 bases clipped from V and 5 bases from J, the junction kept 8 bases outside the gene matches. The CDR3 runs 14 residues.